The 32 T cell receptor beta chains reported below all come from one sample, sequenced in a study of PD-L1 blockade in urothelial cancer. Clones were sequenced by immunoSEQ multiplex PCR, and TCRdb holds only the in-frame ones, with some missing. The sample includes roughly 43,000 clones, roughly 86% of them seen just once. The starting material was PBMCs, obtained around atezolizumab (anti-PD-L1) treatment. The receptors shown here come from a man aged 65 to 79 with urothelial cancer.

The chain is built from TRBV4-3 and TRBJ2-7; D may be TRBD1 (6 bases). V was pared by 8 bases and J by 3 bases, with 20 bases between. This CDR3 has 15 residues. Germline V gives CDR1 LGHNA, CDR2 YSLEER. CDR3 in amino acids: CASSSLQGRGYEQYF. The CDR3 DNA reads TGCGCCAGCTCGTCATTGCAGGGCAGGGGCTACGAGCAGTACTTC.

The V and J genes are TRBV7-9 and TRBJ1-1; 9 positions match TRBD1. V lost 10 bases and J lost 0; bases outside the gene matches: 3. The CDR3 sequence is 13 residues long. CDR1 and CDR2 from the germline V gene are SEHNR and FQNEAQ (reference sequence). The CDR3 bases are TGTGCCACGGGACAGGGCCTGAACACTGAAGCTTTCTTT. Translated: CATGQGLNTEAFF.

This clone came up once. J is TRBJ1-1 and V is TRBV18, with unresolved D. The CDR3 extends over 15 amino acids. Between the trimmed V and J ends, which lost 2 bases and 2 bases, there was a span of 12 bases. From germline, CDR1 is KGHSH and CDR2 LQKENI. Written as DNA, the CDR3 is TGTGCCAGCTCACCATCAACGGGGAGCAACACTGAAGCTTTCTTT. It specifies CASSPSTGSNTEAFF.

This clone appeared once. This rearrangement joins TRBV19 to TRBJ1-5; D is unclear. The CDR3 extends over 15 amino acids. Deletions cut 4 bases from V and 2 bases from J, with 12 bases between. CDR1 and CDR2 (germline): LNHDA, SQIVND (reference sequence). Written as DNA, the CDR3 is TGTGCCAGTAGTACCGACCACGCGGGCAATCAGCCCCAGCATTTT. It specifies CASSTDHAGNQPQHF.

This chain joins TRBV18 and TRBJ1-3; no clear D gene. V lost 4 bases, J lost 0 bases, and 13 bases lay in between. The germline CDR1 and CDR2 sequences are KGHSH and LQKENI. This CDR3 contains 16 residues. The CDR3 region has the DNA TGTGCCAGCTCACAAAGTGGCGGTAGCTCTGGAAACACCATATATTTT. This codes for CASSQSGGSSGNTIYF.

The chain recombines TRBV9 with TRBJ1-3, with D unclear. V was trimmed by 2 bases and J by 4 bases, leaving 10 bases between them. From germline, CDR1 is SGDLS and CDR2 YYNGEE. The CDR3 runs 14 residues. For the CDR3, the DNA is TGTGCCAGCAGCGTGAGGGAGCAAGGAAACACCATATATTTT. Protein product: CASSVREQGNTIYF.

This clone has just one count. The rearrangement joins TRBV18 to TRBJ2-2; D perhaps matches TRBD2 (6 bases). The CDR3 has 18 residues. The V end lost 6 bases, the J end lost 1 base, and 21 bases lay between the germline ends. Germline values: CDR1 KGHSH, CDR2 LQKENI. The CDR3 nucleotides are TGTGCCAGCTCTCCGTTGAACACCGGGACTTTGAACACCGGGGAGCTGTTTTTT. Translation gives CASSPLNTGTLNTGELFF.

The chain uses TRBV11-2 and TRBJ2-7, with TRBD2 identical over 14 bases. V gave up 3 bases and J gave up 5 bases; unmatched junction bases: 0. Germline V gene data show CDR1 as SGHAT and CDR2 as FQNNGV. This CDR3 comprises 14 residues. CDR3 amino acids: CASSLTSGGDEQYF. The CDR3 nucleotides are TGTGCCAGCAGCTTGACTAGCGGGGGGGACGAGCAGTACTTC.

The CDR3 here is CASSIRFGTDYGYTF. Here the CDR3 DNA reads TGTGCCAGTAGTATTCGTTTCGGGACAGACTATGGCTACACCTTC. The rearrangement uses TRBV19 and TRBJ1-2; 7 bases are a match to TRBD1. J lost 3 bases, V lost 3 bases, and 7 bases had no gene match. Per germline, CDR1 LNHDA and CDR2 SQIVND (reference sequence). CDR3 size: 15 residues.

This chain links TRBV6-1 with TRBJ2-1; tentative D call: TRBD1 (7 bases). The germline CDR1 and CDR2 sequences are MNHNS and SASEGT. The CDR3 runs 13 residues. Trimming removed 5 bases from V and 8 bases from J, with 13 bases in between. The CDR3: CASSIQGRYEQFF. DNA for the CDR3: TGTGCCAGCAGTATACAGGGGAGGTATGAGCAGTTCTTC.

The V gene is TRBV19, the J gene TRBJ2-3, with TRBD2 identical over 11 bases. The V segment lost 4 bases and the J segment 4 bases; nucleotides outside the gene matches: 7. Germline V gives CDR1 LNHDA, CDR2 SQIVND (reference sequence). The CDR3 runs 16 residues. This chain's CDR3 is CASSTSTSGSPDTQYF. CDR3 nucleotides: TGTGCCAGTAGTACGTCCACTAGCGGGAGCCCAGATACGCAGTATTTT. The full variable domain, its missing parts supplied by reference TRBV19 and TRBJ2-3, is DGGITQSPKYLFRKEGQNVTLSCEQNLNHDAMYWYRQDPGQGLRLIYYSQIVNDFQKGDIAEGYSVSREKKESFPLTVTSAQKNPTAFYLCASSTSTSGSPDTQYFGPGTRLTVL.

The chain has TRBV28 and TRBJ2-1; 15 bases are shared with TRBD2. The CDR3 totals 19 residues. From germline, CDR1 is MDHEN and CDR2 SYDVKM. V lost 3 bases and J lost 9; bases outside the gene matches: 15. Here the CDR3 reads CASSLQGWGLAGGSGEQFF. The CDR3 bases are TGTGCCAGCAGTTTGCAGGGATGGGGACTAGCGGGAGGTAGTGGTGAGCAGTTCTTC. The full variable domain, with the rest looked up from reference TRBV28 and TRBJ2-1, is DVKVTQSSRYLVKRTGEKVFLECVQDMDHENMFWYRQDPGLGLRLIYFSYDVKMKEKGDIPEGYSVSREKKERFSLILESASTNQTSMYLCASSLQGWGLAGGSGEQFFGPGTRLTVL.

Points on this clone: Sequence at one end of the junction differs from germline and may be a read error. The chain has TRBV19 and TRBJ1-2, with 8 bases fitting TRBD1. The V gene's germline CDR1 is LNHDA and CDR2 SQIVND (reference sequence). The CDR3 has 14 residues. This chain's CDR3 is CVSSADRQGNGYTF. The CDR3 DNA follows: TGTGTCAGTAGTGCCGATCGACAGGGGAATGGCTACACCTTC. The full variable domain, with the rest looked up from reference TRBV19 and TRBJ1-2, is DGGITQSPKYLFRKEGQNVTLSCEQNLNHDAMYWYRQDPGQGLRLIYYSQIVNDFQKGDIAEGYSVSREKKESFPLTVTSAQKNPTAFYLCVSSADRQGNGYTFGSGTRLTVV.

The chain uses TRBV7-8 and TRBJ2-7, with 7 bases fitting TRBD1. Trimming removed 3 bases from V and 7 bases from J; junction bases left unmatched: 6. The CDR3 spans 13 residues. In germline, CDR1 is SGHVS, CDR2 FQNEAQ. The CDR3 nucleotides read TGTGCCAGCAGCTTCGAGGGGGCGGGTGAGCAGTACTTC. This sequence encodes CASSFEGAGEQYF.

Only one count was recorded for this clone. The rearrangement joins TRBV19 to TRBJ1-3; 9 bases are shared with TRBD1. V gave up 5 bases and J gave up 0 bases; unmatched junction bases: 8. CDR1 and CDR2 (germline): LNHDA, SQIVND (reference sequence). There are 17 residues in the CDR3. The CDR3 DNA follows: TGTGCCAGTAGTCGACCGGGACAGGGAAGCTCTGGAAACACCATATATTTT. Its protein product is CASSRPGQGSSGNTIYF.

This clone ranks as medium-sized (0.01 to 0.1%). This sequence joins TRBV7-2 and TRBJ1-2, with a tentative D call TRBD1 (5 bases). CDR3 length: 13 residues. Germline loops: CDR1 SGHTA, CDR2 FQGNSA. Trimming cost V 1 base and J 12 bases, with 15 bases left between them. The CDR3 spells CASSLDAGPLHTF. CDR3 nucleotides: TGTGCCAGCAGCTTAGATGCAGGGCCCCTGCACACCTTC.

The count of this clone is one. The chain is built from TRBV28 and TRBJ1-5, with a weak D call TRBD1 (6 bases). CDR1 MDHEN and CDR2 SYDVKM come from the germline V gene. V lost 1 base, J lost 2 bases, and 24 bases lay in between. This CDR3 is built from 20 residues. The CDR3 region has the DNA TGTGCCAGCAGTTTATTAAGCAGGGGCAGAGCTAAAGGGGGCAATCAGCCCCAGCATTTT. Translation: CASSLLSRGRAKGGNQPQHF.

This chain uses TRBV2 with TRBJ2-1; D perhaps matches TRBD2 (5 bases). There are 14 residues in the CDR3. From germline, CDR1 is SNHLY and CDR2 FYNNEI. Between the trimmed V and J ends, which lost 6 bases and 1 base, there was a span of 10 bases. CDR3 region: CASSSGMSYNEQFF. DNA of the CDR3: TGTGCCAGCAGCTCGGGGATGTCCTACAATGAGCAGTTCTTC.

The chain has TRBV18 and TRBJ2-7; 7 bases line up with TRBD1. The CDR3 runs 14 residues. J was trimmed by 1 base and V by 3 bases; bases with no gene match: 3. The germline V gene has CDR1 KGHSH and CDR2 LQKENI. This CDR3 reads CASSPGQASYEQYF. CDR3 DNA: TGTGCCAGCTCACCCGGACAGGCTTCCTACGAGCAGTACTTC.

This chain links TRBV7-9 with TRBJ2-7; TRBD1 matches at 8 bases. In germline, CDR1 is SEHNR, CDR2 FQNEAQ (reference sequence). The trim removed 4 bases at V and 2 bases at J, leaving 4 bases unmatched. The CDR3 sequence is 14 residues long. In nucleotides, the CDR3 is TGTGCCAGCAGCTCCCCGGGACAGGCCTACGAGCAGTACTTC. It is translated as CASSSPGQAYEQYF.

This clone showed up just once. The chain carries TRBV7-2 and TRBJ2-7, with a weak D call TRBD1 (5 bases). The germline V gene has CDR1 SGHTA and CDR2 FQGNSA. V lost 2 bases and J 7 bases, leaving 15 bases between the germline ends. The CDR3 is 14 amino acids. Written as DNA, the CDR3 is TGTGCCAGCAGCTTATTTGCAGGGATGTGGGAGCAGTACTTC. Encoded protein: CASSLFAGMWEQYF.

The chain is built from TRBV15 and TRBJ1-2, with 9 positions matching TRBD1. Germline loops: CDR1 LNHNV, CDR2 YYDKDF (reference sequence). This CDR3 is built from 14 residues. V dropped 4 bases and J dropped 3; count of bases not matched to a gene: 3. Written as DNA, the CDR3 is TGTGCCACCAGCATTCGGACAGGGGACTATGGCTACACCTTC. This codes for CATSIRTGDYGYTF.

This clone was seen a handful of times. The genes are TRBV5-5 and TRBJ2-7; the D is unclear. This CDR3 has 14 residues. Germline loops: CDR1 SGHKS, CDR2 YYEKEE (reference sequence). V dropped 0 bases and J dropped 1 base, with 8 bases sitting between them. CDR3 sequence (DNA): TGTGCCAGCAGCTTGGTTGCGGATTCCTACGAGCAGTACTTC. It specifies CASSLVADSYEQYF.

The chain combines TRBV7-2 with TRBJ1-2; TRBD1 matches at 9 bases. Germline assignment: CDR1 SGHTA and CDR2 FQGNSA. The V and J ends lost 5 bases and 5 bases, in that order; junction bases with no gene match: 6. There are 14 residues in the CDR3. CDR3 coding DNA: TGTGCCAGCAGCCTCCGGGACAGGGCTTATGGCTACACCTTC. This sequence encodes CASSLRDRAYGYTF.

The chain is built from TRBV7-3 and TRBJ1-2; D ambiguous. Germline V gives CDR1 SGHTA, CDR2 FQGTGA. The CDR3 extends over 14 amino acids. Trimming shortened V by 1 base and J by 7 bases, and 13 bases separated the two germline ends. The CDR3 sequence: CASSLNGREPGYTF. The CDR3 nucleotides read TGTGCCAGCAGCTTAAATGGGCGGGAGCCTGGCTACACCTTC.

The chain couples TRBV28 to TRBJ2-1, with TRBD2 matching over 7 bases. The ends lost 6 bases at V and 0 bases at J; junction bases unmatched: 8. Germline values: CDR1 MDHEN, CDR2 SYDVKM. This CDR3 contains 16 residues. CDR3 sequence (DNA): TGTGCCAGCAGAGATACTAGCGCAAGCTCCTACAATGAGCAGTTCTTC. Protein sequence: CASRDTSASSYNEQFF.

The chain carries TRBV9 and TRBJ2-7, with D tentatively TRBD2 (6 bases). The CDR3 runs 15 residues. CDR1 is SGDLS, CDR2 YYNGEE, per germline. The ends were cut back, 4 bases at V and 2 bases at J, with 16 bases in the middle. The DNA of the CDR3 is TGTGCCAGCAGCCCCGCGGGGCTAGCTCCCTACGAGCAGTACTTC. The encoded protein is CASSPAGLAPYEQYF.

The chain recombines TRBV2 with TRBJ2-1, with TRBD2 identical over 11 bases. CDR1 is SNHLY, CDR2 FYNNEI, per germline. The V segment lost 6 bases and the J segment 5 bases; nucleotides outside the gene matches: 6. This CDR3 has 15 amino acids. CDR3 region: CASRDLGLADNEQFF. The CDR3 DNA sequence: TGTGCCAGCAGGGACCTGGGACTAGCGGACAATGAGCAGTTCTTC. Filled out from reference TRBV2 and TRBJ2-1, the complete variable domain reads EPEVTQTPSHQVTQMGQEVILRCVPISNHLYFYWYRQILGQKVEFLVSFYNNEISEKSEIFDDQFSVERPDGSNFTLKIRSTKLEDSAMYFCASRDLGLADNEQFFGPGTRLTVL.

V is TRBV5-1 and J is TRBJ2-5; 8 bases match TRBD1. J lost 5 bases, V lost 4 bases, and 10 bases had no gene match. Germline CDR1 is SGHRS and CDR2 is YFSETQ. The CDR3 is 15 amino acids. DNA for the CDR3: TGCGCCAGCAGCCCCGAGGACAGGGTTAGGGAGACCCAGTACTTC. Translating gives CASSPEDRVRETQYF.

The chain's CDR3 is CASSRFRVPTNRAEYGYTF. The CDR3 region has the DNA TGTGCCAGCAGCAGGTTCAGGGTCCCTACGAACAGGGCAGAGTATGGCTACACCTTC. The chain carries TRBV14 and TRBJ1-2, with a possible D match to TRBD1 (6 bases). This CDR3 comprises 19 residues. The germline V gene has CDR1 SGHDN and CDR2 FVKESK. Trimming stripped 5 bases from V and 5 bases from J, with 30 bases between.

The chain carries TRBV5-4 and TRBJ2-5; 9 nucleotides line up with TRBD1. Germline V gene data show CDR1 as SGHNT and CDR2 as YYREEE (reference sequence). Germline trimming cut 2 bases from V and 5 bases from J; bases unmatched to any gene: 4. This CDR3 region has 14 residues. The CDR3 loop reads CASSLQGAGETQYF. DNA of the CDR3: TGTGCCAGCAGCTTACAGGGGGCCGGGGAGACCCAGTACTTC.

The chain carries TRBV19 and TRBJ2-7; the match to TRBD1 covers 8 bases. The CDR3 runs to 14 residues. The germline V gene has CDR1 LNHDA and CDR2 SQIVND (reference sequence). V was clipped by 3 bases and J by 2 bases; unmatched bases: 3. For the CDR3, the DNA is TGTGCCAGTAGTATCGGGACAGGCGCCTACGAGCAGTACTTC. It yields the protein CASSIGTGAYEQYF.